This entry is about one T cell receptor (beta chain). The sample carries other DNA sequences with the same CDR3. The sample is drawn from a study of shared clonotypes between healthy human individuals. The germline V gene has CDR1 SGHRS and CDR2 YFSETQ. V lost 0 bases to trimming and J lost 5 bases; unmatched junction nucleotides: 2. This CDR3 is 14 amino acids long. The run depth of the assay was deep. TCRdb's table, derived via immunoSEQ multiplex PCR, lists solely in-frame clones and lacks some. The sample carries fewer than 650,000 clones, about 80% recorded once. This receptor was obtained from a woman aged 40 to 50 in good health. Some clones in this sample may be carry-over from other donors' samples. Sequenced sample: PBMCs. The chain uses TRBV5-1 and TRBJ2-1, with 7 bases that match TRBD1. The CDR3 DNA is TGCGCCAGCAGCTTGGGACAGGGAAACAATGAGCAGTTCTTC. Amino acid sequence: CASSLGQGNNEQFF.